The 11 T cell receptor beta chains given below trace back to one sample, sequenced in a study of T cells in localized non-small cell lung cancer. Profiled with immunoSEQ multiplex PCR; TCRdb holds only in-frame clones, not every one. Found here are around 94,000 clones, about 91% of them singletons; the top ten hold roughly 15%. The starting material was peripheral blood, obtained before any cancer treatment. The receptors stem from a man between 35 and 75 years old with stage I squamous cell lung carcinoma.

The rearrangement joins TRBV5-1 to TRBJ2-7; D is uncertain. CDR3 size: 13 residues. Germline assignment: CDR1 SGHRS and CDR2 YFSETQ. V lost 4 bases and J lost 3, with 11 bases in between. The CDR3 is CASSPVIDYEQYF. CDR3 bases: TGCGCCAGCAGCCCCGTGATTGACTACGAGCAGTACTTC.

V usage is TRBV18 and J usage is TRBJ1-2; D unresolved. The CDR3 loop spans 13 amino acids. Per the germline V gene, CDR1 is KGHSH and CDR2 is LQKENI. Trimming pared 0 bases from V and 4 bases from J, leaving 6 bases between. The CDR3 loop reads CASSPPIAYGYTF. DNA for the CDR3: TGTGCCAGCTCACCACCGATTGCCTATGGCTACACCTTC.

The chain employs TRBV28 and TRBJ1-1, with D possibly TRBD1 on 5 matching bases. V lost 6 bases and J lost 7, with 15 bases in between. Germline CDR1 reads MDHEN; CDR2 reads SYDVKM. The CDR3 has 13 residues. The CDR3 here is CASSPRLDSEAFF. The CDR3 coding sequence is TGTGCCAGCAGCCCCCGCCTCGACAGTGAAGCTTTCTTT.

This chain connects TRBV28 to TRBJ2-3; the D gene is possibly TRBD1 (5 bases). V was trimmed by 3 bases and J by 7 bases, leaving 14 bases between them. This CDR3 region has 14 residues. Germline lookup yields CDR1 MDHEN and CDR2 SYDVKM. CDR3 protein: CASSLGGQGHTQYF. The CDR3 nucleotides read TGTGCCAGCAGTTTGGGCGGCCAGGGCCATACGCAGTATTTT. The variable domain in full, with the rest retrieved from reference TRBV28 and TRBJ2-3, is DVKVTQSSRYLVKRTGEKVFLECVQDMDHENMFWYRQDPGLGLRLIYFSYDVKMKEKGDIPEGYSVSREKKERFSLILESASTNQTSMYLCASSLGGQGHTQYFGPGTRLTVL.

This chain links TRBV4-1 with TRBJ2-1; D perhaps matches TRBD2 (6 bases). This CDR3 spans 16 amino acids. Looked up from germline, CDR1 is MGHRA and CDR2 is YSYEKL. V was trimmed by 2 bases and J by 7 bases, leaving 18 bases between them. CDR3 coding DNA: TGCGCCAGCAGCCAATACGAGCGGGCCAGTCGGAATGAGCAGTTCTTC. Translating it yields CASSQYERASRNEQFF.

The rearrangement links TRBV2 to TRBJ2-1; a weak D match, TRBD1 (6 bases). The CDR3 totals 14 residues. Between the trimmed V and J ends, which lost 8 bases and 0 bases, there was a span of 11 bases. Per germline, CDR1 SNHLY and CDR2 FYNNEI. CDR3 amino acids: CASHRESSYNEQFF. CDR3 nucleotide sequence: TGTGCCAGCCACAGGGAGAGCTCCTACAATGAGCAGTTCTTC.

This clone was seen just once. The CDR3 sequence is CAVRRGGQTGELFF. Here the CDR3 DNA reads TGTGCCGTCCGCCGGGGGGGGCAAACCGGGGAGCTGTTTTTT. The chain links TRBV6-5 to TRBJ2-2; 8 nucleotides match TRBD2. The V gene end was trimmed by 11 bases and the J gene end by 5 bases; junction bases not matched to a gene: 10. Germline CDR1 and CDR2: MNHEY and SVGAGI. The CDR3 runs to 14 residues.

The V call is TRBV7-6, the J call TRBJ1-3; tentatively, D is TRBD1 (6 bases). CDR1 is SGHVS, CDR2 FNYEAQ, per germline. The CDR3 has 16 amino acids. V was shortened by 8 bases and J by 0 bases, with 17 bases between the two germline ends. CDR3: CASGGGGGNSGNTIYF. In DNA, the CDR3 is TGTGCCAGCGGCGGGGGAGGGGGTAACTCTGGAAACACCATATATTTT.

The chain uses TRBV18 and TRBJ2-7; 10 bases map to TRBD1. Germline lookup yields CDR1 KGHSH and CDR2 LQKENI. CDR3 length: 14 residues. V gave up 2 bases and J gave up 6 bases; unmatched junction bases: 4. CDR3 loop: CASSPATGGTEQYF. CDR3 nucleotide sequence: TGTGCCAGCTCACCAGCGACAGGGGGCACCGAGCAGTACTTC.

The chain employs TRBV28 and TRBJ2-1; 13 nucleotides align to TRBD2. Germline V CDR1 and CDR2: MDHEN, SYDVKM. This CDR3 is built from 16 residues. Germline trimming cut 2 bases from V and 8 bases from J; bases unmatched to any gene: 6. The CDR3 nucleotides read TGTGCCAGCAGTTTAATCCGACTAGCGGGGGGCCATGAGCAGTTCTTC. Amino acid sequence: CASSLIRLAGGHEQFF.

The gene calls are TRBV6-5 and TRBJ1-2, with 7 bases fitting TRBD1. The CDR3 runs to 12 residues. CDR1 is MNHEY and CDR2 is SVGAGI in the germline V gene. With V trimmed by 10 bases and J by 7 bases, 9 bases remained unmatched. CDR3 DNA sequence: TGTGCCACCAAGACAGGGAGCGGTGGCTACACCTTC. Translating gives CATKTGSGGYTF.